The present TCR beta chain was sequenced within a study of cytomegalovirus exposure and HLA in healthy donors. Libraries were prepared by immunoSEQ multiplex PCR; TCRdb keeps only in-frame clonotypes and omits some of them. The data show fewer than 65,000 clones, with 89% seen just once and roughly 15% held by the top ten. CDR1 is SGHNT, CDR2 YYREEE, per germline (reference sequence). V lost 4 bases, J lost 4 bases, and 7 bases lay in between. This CDR3 has 12 amino acids. The rearrangement links TRBV5-4 to TRBJ2-3; D gene uncertain. The sample was PBMCs. The source is a woman aged 18-29 years in good health and CMV-seronegative. In nucleotides, the CDR3 is TGTGCCAGCAGCCCCGTCGCAGATACGCAGTATTTT. It translates to CASSPVADTQYF.